The T cell receptor beta chain described here comes from a study of STAT5B mutations in CD4+ large granular lymphocyte leukemia. Germline lookup yields CDR1 SGHAT and CDR2 FQNNGV. The CDR3 is made up of 15 amino acids. V shed 3 bases and J shed 7 bases, with 13 bases lying between them. Generated by immunoSEQ multiplex PCR, the TCRdb table keeps only in-frame clones and is missing some. The data contain around 30,000 clones, roughly 72% of them singletons. This clone has just a few counts. The V gene is TRBV11-2, the J gene TRBJ1-6, with D possibly being TRBD1 (6 bases). The origin of this receptor is a human donor in good health. Sequenced: CD4+ T cells from blood buffy coats. CDR3 loop: CASSLTGIYNSPLHF. CDR3 DNA sequence: TGTGCCAGCAGCTTGACAGGAATCTACAATTCACCCCTCCACTTT.